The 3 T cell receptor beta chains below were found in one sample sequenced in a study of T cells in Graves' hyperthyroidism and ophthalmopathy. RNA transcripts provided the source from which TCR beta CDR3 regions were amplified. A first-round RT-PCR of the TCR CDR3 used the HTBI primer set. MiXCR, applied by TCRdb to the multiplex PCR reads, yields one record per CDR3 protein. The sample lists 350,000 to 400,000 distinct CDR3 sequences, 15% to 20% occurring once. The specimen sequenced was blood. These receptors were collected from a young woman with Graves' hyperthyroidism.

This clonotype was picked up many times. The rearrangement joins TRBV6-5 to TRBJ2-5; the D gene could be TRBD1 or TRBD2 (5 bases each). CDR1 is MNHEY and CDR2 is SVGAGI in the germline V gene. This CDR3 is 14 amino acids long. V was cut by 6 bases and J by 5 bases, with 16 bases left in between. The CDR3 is CASSPRDPLETQYF. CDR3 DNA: TGTGCCAGCAGCCCCCGGGACCCCCTTGAGACCCAGTACTTC.

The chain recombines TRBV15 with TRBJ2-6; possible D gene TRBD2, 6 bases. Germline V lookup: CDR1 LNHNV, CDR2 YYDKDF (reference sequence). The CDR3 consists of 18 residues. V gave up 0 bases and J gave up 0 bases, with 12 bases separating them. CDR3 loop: CATSREEETSSGANVLTF. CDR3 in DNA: TGTGCCACCAGCAGAGAGGAGGAGACTAGCTCTGGGGCCAACGTCCTGACTTTC.

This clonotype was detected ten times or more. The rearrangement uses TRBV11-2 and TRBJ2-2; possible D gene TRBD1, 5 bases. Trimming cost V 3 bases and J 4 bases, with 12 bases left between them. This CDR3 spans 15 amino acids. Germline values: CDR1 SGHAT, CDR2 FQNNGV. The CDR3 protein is CASSFSRASTGELFF. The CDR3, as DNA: TGTGCCAGCAGCTTTTCCAGGGCGAGCACCGGGGAGCTGTTTTTT.